A selection of T cell receptor beta chains follows, all from one sample in a study of T cells after yellow fever vaccination. TCRdb analysed the 5' RACE reads with MiXCR anew, one entry per CDR3 protein. The profile shows some 320,000 distinct CDR3 sequences, about 10% of them singletons. This material consisted of CD4+ T cells sorted from PBMCs, taken 45 days after the yellow fever booster vaccination. The receptor set was obtained from a man aged 18 to 30 who received the YFV17D yellow fever vaccine. CDR3s include the opening cysteine and the closing phenylalanine or tryptophan. Fields, in order: J gene, D gene, clone size, V gene, CDR3 protein, CDR3 DNA. D genes are given only for firm matches. Part of the rows lack a size; the others show once, few, many or a class for expanded clones.

>TRBJ1-2|NA|few|TRBV18
CASSRPGDGYTF
TGTGCCAGCTCACGACCGGGGGATGGCTACACCTTC
>TRBJ2-5|NA|many|TRBV20-1
CSARGAGETQYF
TGCAGTGCTAGGGGGGCGGGAGAGACCCAGTACTTC
>TRBJ2-7|TRBD2|many|TRBV3-1
CASSRSGGSYEQYF
TGTGCCAGCAGCCGCTCGGGGGGCTCCTACGAGCAGTACTTC
>TRBJ1-1|NA|few|TRBV4-2
CASSQAERGDTEAFF
TGTGCCAGCAGCCAGGCAGAACGGGGCGACACTGAAGCTTTCTTT
>TRBJ1-1|NA|NA|TRBV18
CASSQVAGYEAFF
TGTGCCAGCTCACAAGTCGCCGGCTATGAAGCTTTCTTT
>TRBJ1-1|NA|NA|TRBV7-3
CASSPARGYTEAFF
TGTGCCAGCAGTCCTGCTCGGGGTTACACTGAAGCTTTCTTT
>TRBJ2-6|NA|NA|TRBV19
CASSPQQGTKAGANVLTF
TGTGCCAGTAGTCCACAACAGGGGACTAAGGCTGGGGCCAACGTCCTGACTTTC
>TRBJ1-1|NA|NA|TRBV12-3/TRBV12-4
CASSPRNRLNTEAFF
TGTGCCAGCAGTCCCCGGAATCGGTTGAACACTGAAGCTTTCTTT
>TRBJ2-3|TRBD1|NA|TRBV24-1
CATSESPGQGLLTDTQYF
TGTGCCACCAGTGAATCTCCGGGACAGGGACTTCTCACAGATACGCAGTATTTT
>TRBJ2-3|NA|few|TRBV29-1
CSGRRASTDTQYF
TGCAGCGGACGACGGGCTAGCACAGATACGCAGTATTTT
>TRBJ2-4|TRBD1|few|TRBV7-2
CASSLRGQGGNIQYF
TGTGCCAGCAGCTTAAGAGGACAGGGAGGAAACATTCAGTACTTC
>TRBJ1-1|TRBD1|many|TRBV4-2
CASSHHSGQTQNTEAFF
TGTGCCAGCAGCCATCACTCGGGACAGACCCAGAACACTGAAGCTTTCTTT
>TRBJ2-5|TRBD1|NA|TRBV7-8
CASSLNRGVGETQYF
TGTGCCAGCAGCTTAAACAGGGGTGTCGGGGAGACCCAGTACTTC
>TRBJ2-3|NA|medium-sized|TRBV9
CASSVLNTDTQYF
TGTGCCAGCAGCGTCCTAAACACAGATACGCAGTATTTT
>TRBJ2-5|NA|NA|TRBV20-1
CSGRGLIQETQYF
TGCAGTGGGCGTGGGCTTATCCAAGAGACCCAGTACTTC
>TRBJ2-2|NA|few|TRBV7-9
CASSPTLATGELFF
TGTGCCAGCAGCCCTACGCTTGCCACCGGGGAGCTGTTTTTT
>TRBJ1-6|NA|few|TRBV5-1
CASSLEGLSYNSPLHF
TGCGCCAGCAGCTTGGAGGGCCTCTCCTATAATTCACCCCTCCACTTT
>TRBJ1-1|NA|few|TRBV18
CASSPSEATEAFF
TGTGCCAGCTCACCGTCAGAGGCCACTGAAGCTTTCTTT
>TRBJ2-1|TRBD2|many|TRBV9
CASSPIPAGGYGYNEQFF
TGTGCCAGCAGCCCGATACCAGCGGGGGGGTATGGGTACAATGAGCAGTTCTTC
>TRBJ2-5|NA|NA|TRBV7-2
CASRMGGWETQYF
TGTGCCAGCAGAATGGGGGGCTGGGAGACCCAGTACTTC